What follows describes a single T cell receptor beta chain. Its cognate antigen has yet to be identified. The record has no base qualities; no much larger clone is one base away. Libraries were constructed by 5' RACE. Instrument used: Illumina HiSeq 2500. A second PCR of about 6 to 12 cycles was performed with a sample-barcoded 5' primer and a J-beta primer mix. Each TCR beta cDNA molecule received a unique molecular identifier from a template-switch 5' adaptor carrying 12 random nucleotides. Each sample yielded at least 3 million CDR3-containing paired-end reads. The Mint cDNA synthesis kit, primed by a TRBC-specific oligonucleotide, was used to synthesize first-strand cDNA from all RNA. Following uracil-DNA glycosylase treatment, a first 18-cycle PCR with universal primers M1SS and BC2_uni_R was performed on all cDNA. Per the source publication's procedure: Each sample was normalized by randomly selecting 1 million high-quality reads, each carrying a distinct molecular identifier. Reads sharing molecular identifiers were discarded rather than binned into consensus sequences. MiTCR, with a Q25 quality threshold and the strictest error-elimination algorithm, was used for CDR3 identification, clonotype clustering and error correction. A nonparametric unseen species model with Euler transformation was used to estimate lower-bound total TCR beta diversity. In TCRdb, the public reads were trimmed at Q25 with fastp and aligned with MiXCR, with productive beta chains retained. One record per CDR3 amino acid sequence lists the most common genes and DNA. The V and J calls here are based on TCRdb, not the publication. For this sample there are 980,000 or so distinct CDR3 sequences; around 48% appear just once. 13% of the sample lies in the top ten.

The source of the sample is a study of blood T cells in healthy people across ages (dated by TCRdb to between 2015 and 2017). Background for the entire study: In model experiments, template switching captured about one uniquely barcoded TCR beta cDNA molecule for every two T cells. Using the same blood draw, the study looked at two additional independent replicas of 1 million unique cDNA reads for two donors, one aged 18 to 30 and the other aged 80 or older. The donors were divided into four age groups: young (average approximately 16 years), middle-aged (approximately 41), aged (approximately 62) and long-lived (approximately 74). To avoid experimental bias, donors of different ages were randomly spread across the sequencing lanes. To track age-related changes in TCR beta repertoire diversity, the study relied on deep sequencing normalized with unique cDNA molecular identifiers. What the study reported, not specific to this receptor: Estimates of total diversity from one million sequenced T cells were regarded as lower bounds and underestimates. As age increased, observed TCR beta diversity per million T cells dropped in a roughly linear way, and a significant reduction was already evident by age 40. A strong correlation was found between observed TCR beta diversity and the percentage of naive T cells measured by flow cytometry. Because donor CMV infection status was unknown, age-related changes in expanded clonotypes were potentially confounded. Because profiling used bulk unsorted PBMCs, naive and antigen-experienced compartments could not be compared conclusively. The long-lived group showed more naive CD4+ T cells, fewer expanded clones and increased TCR diversity than the aged group, suggesting age selection.

The donors were roughly 39 Caucasian individuals from Russia, aged roughly 6 to 100 years, who were systemically healthy. Each donor gave 8 to 10 milliliters of peripheral blood, drawn into EDTA-treated Vacutainer tubes. Ficoll-Paque density-gradient centrifugation was used to isolate PBMCs, with at least 6.5 million obtained per sample. Total RNA was extracted from PBMCs with Trizol reagent, with at least 6 micrograms obtained per sample. Naive CD45RAhigh/CD27high T cell percentages were measured by flow cytometry on a PBMC aliquot from every donor. The sample taken for sequencing was blood. The clonotype comes from a man aged 25 to 45 in good health.

The sequenced DNA: TGTGCCAGCAGTTACAGTCAGACCAATCAGCCCCAGCATTTT. This sequence encodes CASSYSQTNQPQHF. The V and J genes are TRBV6-2 or TRBV6-3 and TRBJ1-5, with the identity of the D gene unclear. Counted from cysteine to phenylalanine, this CDR3 has 14 amino acids. Here the CDR3 DNA is all that survives: 42 bases in frame from base 1. Per the germline V gene, MNHEY is the CDR1 and SVGEGT is the CDR2. The germline ends are 8 bases apart after V is trimmed by 2 bases and J by 3 bases.